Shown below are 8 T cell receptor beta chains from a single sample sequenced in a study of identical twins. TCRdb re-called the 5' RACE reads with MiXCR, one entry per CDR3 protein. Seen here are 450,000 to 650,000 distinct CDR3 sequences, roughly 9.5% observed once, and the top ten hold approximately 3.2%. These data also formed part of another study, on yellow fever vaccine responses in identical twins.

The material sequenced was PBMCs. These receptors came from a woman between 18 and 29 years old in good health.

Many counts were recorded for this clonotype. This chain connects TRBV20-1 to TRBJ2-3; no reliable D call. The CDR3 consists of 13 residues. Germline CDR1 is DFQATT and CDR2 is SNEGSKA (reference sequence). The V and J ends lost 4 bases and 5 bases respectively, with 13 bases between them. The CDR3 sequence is CSAMDPTRDTQYF. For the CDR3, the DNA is TGCAGTGCTATGGACCCTACAAGAGATACGCAGTATTTT.

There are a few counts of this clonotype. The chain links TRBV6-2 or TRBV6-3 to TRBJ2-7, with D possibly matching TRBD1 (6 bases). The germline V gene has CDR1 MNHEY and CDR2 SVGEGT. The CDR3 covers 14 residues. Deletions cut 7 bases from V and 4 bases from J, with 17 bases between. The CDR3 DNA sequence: TGTGCCAGCACCGACGGGACATTGAGTTACGAGCAGTACTTC. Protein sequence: CASTDGTLSYEQYF.

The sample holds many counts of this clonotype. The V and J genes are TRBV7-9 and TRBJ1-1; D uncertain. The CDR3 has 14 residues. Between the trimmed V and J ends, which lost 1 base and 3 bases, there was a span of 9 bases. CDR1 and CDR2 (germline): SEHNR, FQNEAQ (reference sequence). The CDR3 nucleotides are TGTGCCAGCAGCTTAGTCCTTGGTGACACTGAAGCTTTCTTT. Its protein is CASSLVLGDTEAFF. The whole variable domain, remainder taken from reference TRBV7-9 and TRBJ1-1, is DTGVSQNPRHKITKRGQNVTFRCDPISEHNRLYWYRQTLGQGPEFLTYFQNEAQLEKSRLLSDRFSAERPKGSFSTLEIQRTEQGDSAMYLCASSLVLGDTEAFFGQGTRLTVV.

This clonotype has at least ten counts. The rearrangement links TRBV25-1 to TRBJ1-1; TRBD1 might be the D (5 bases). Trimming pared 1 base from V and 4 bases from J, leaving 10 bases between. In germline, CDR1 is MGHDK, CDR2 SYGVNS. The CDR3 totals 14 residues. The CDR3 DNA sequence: TGTGCCAGCAGTGAATTAGGGGACCGCACTGAAGCTTTCTTT. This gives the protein CASSELGDRTEAFF.

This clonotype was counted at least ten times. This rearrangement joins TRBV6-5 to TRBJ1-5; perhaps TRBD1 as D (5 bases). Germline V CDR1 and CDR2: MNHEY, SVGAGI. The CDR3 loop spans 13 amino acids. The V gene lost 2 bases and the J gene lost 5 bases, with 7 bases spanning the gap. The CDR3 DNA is TGTGCCAGCAGTTACAGGGGCGATCAGCCCCAGCATTTT. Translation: CASSYRGDQPQHF.

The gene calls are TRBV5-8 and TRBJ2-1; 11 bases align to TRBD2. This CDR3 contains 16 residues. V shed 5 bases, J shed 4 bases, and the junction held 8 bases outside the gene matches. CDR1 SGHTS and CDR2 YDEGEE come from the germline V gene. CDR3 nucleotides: TGTGCCAGCAGGGCTACTAGCGGGGGCTTATACAATGAGCAGTTCTTC. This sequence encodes CASRATSGGLYNEQFF. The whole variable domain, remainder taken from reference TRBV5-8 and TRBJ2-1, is EAGVTQSPTHLIKTRGQQATLRCSPISGHTSVYWYQQALGLGLQFLLWYDEGEERNRGNFPPRFSGRQFPNYSSELNVNALELEDSALYLCASRATSGGLYNEQFFGPGTRLTVL.

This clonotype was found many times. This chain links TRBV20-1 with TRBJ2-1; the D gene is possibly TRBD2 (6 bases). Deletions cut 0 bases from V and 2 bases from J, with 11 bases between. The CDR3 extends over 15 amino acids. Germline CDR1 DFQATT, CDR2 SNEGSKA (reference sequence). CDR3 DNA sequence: TGCAGTGCTAGAGATCGCCTAGCGACCTACAATGAGCAGTTCTTC. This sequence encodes CSARDRLATYNEQFF.

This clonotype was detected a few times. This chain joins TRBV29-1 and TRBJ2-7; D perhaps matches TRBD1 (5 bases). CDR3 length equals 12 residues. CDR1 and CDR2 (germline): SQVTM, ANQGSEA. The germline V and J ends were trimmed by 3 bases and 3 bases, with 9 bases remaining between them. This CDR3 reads CSVDTGDYEQYF. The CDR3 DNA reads TGCAGCGTTGATACAGGAGACTACGAGCAGTACTTC.